These 13 T cell receptor beta chains share one sample of origin, sequenced in a study of control samples from healthy donors and cancer patients. Profiled with immunoSEQ multiplex PCR; TCRdb holds only in-frame clones, not every one. The top ten hold about 5.6% of the sample, which has over 150,000 clones, roughly 94% seen once. The sample taken for sequencing was blood. The receptors were sampled from a man aged 35 to 55 in good health.

The chain is built from TRBV12-3 or TRBV12-4 and TRBJ1-1; D is possibly TRBD1 (5 bases). Trimming shortened V by 4 bases and J by 7 bases, and 10 bases separated the two germline ends. This CDR3 region has 12 residues. In DNA form, the CDR3 reads TGTGCCAGCAGTTGGGGAAGGGGTGAAGCTTTCTTT. Translating it yields CASSWGRGEAFF.

Notes on this clone: This specimen includes other DNA sequences encoding the same CDR3. This chain joins TRBV18 and TRBJ1-2, with D unresolved. The length of the CDR3 is 13 residues. The V gene's germline CDR1 is KGHSH and CDR2 LQKENI. Trimming left V 2 bases short and J 2 bases short, with 6 bases between. The CDR3 sequence is CASSPEGNYGYTF. CDR3 nucleotide sequence: TGTGCCAGCTCACCAGAGGGCAACTATGGCTACACCTTC.

The rearrangement uses TRBV6-5 and TRBJ1-4; D unclear. The CDR3 runs 15 residues. V shed 0 bases and J shed 7 bases, with 12 bases lying between them. CDR1 is MNHEY and CDR2 is SVGAGI in the germline V gene. CDR3 coding DNA: TGTGCCAGCAGTTACTCTGGGCAGGAGAGTGAAAAACTGTTTTTT. This translates into CASSYSGQESEKLFF.

The chain recombines TRBV27 with TRBJ1-2; the D gene is possibly TRBD1 (5 bases). Trimming pared 5 bases from V and 3 bases from J, leaving 25 bases between. The CDR3 length is 18 residues. Germline V gives CDR1 MNHEY, CDR2 SMNVEV (reference sequence). CDR3 sequence: CASSPSGTHPPLDYGYTF. CDR3 coding DNA: TGTGCCAGCAGTCCATCCGGGACTCATCCCCCGTTGGACTATGGCTACACCTTC.

The CDR3 DNA reads TGCGCCAGCAGCCAAGGGAGACAGATCGGGGAGCAGTACTTC. Translation: CASSQGRQIGEQYF. This chain links TRBV4-1 with TRBJ2-7, with D perhaps TRBD1 (5 bases). Germline CDR1 reads MGHRA; CDR2 reads YSYEKL. Trimming left V 1 base short and J 7 bases short, with 14 bases between. This CDR3 spans 14 amino acids.

The chain couples TRBV4-3 to TRBJ2-3; 7 bases agree with TRBD2. With V trimmed by 5 bases and J by 5 bases, 7 bases remained unmatched. The germline V gene encodes CDR1 LGHNA and CDR2 YSLEER. The CDR3 extends over 14 amino acids. The CDR3 protein is CASSTRTSRDTQYF. Here the CDR3 DNA reads TGCGCCAGCAGCACCCGGACTAGTCGAGATACGCAGTATTTT.

The chain is built from TRBV11-2 and TRBJ2-7; TRBD1 is a possible D gene (5 bases). V shed 3 bases and J shed 3 bases, with 9 bases lying between them. The CDR3 is 13 amino acids. The germline CDR1 and CDR2 sequences are SGHAT and FQNNGV. The DNA of the CDR3 is TGTGCCAGCAGCTTGAGTACAGGCTACGAGCAGTACTTC. Translated: CASSLSTGYEQYF.

This sequence joins TRBV5-1 and TRBJ2-2; no clear D gene. The CDR3 contains 15 residues. The germline gives CDR1 SGHRS, CDR2 YFSETQ. Trimming removed 0 bases from V and 2 bases from J, with 8 bases in between. CDR3 residues: CASSLGTFNTGELFF. DNA of the CDR3: TGCGCCAGCAGCTTGGGAACTTTTAACACCGGGGAGCTGTTTTTT.

This rearrangement joins TRBV19 to TRBJ2-3; 10 nucleotides align to TRBD2. V gave up 7 bases and J gave up 5 bases; unmatched junction bases: 12. The CDR3 has 16 residues. Germline loops: CDR1 LNHDA, CDR2 SQIVND (reference sequence). The CDR3: CASTPIWASGGDTQYF. As DNA, the CDR3 is TGTGCCAGTACCCCCATTTGGGCTAGCGGGGGAGATACGCAGTATTTT.

The rearrangement links TRBV12-3 or TRBV12-4 to TRBJ1-2; the D is unclear. Trimming took 5 bases from V and 8 from J, leaving 9 bases between them. The CDR3 has 11 amino acids. CDR3 protein: CASSTYGGYTF. The CDR3 nucleotides read TGTGCCAGCAGTACCTACGGCGGCTACACCTTC.

This chain uses TRBV12-5 with TRBJ1-1; D not certain. V was trimmed by 1 base and J by 11 bases, leaving 8 bases between them. Germline V gene lookup returns CDR1 LGHNT and CDR2 FRNRAP. The CDR3 is made up of 11 amino acids. For the CDR3, the DNA is TGTGCTAGTGGTTTGGGGAACGCCGCTTTCTTT. Translating gives CASGLGNAAFF.

The CDR3 sequence: CASSQRRLKNYTF. CDR3 bases: TGTGCCAGCAGCCAACGACGACTCAAGAACTACACCTTC. The rearrangement uses TRBV12-3 or TRBV12-4 and TRBJ1-2; D is uncertain. V was cut by 6 bases and J by 10 bases, with 18 bases left in between. This CDR3 comprises 13 residues.

The table lists this clone with a few counts. The V call is TRBV2, the J call TRBJ1-5; 8 positions match TRBD1. J gave up 0 bases and V 6 bases, and 4 bases lay outside the gene matches. The CDR3 runs to 15 residues. CDR1 is SNHLY and CDR2 is FYNNEI in the germline V gene. CDR3 residues: CASSRDRLSNQPQHF. CDR3 bases: TGTGCCAGCAGCAGGGACAGGCTTAGCAATCAGCCCCAGCATTTT.